The 22 T cell receptor beta chains in this list originate from one sample, sequenced in a study of post-analysis software for immune sequencing data. Study conclusions and caveats: Higher frequency in patients than in controls was seen for roughly five TRBV segments, with TRBV5-6, TRBV5-1 and TRBV20-1 among them.

Included in the TCR beta cDNA libraries were unique molecular identifiers. Each CDR3 protein gets one entry after TCRdb re-called the PCR reads with MiXCR. The sample shows more than 450,000 distinct CDR3 sequences, roughly two fifths of them seen only once. These TCRs' antigens remain unknown. Source material: blood. The receptors here all came from a girl aged 5-17 years with multiple sclerosis.

This clonotype was observed a few times. The chain carries TRBV20-1 and TRBJ2-7; tentatively, D is TRBD2 (6 bases). CDR3 length equals 17 residues. Trimming removed 0 bases at V and 0 bases at J, with 18 bases between. The germline CDR1 and CDR2 sequences are DFQATT and SNEGSKA (reference sequence). The CDR3: CSARDGRRHPSSYEQYF. DNA of the CDR3: TGCAGTGCTAGAGATGGGAGGAGACATCCTAGCTCCTACGAGCAGTACTTC.

This chain uses TRBV5-1 with TRBJ2-4; 10 nucleotides agree with TRBD1. The V gene end was trimmed by 1 base and the J gene end by 2 bases; junction bases not matched to a gene: 6. CDR1 and CDR2 from the germline V gene are SGHRS and YFSETQ. The CDR3 consists of 17 residues. The CDR3 sequence is CASSLRGQGNPKNIQYF. The CDR3 DNA follows: TGCGCCAGCAGCTTGAGGGGACAGGGGAACCCCAAAAACATTCAGTACTTC.

This clonotype was seen a few times. J is TRBJ1-1 and V is TRBV10-3; the match to TRBD1 covers 9 bases. V lost 5 bases, J lost 5 bases, and 12 bases stayed unmatched. Per germline, CDR1 ENHRY and CDR2 SYGVKD. The length of the CDR3 is 16 residues. The CDR3 reads CAISLKPGQGGTEAFF. CDR3 DNA: TGTGCCATCAGTCTAAAACCGGGACAGGGAGGGACTGAAGCTTTCTTT.

The J gene is TRBJ1-5, the V gene TRBV10-3; 7 nucleotides line up with TRBD1. The junction had 6 bases not matched to a gene; V was cut back by 10 bases and J by 0 bases. CDR1 is ENHRY, CDR2 SYGVKD, per germline. This CDR3 is built from 14 residues. In DNA, the CDR3 is TGTGCCAGCGGGACAGCCGATAGCAATCAGCCCCAGCATTTT. Encoded protein: CASGTADSNQPQHF.

This clonotype was detected a few times. This rearrangement joins TRBV12-3 or TRBV12-4 to TRBJ1-2; unclear D gene. The CDR3 has 14 residues. V lost 1 base and J 0 bases, leaving 6 bases between the germline ends. CDR3 nucleotides: TGTGCCAGCAGTTTAGGACGGACTAACTATGGCTACACCTTC. Translating gives CASSLGRTNYGYTF.

This rearrangement joins TRBV5-1 to TRBJ2-1; maybe TRBD2 (6 bases). CDR3 length: 14 residues. Germline assignment: CDR1 SGHRS and CDR2 YFSETQ. V was trimmed by 3 bases and J by 7 bases, leaving 14 bases between them. The CDR3 sequence is CASSWGEEWNEQFF. The CDR3 DNA follows: TGCGCCAGCAGCTGGGGGGAGGAATGGAATGAGCAGTTCTTC.

This clonotype was seen a few times. This CDR3 is CASGLPGGGIQYF. CDR3 coding DNA: TGTGCTAGTGGTTTGCCAGGGGGCGGCATTCAGTACTTC. The chain carries TRBV12-5 and TRBJ2-4; TRBD1 matches 8 bases. Germline CDR1 and CDR2: LGHNT and FRNRAP. J gave up 9 bases and V 2 bases, and 3 bases lay outside the gene matches. The length of the CDR3 is 13 residues.

V and J are TRBV6-5 and TRBJ2-5; D possibly corresponds to TRBD1 (5 bases). The CDR3 sequence is 13 residues long. Germline values: CDR1 MNHEY, CDR2 SVGAGI. V lost 4 bases and J 9 bases, leaving 15 bases between the germline ends. CDR3 in amino acids: CASSLGQQRAQYF. Here the CDR3 DNA reads TGTGCCAGCAGTTTGGGGCAGCAAAGGGCCCAGTACTTC.

J is TRBJ1-4 and V is TRBV7-2; 8 bases are shared with TRBD1. CDR3 length: 16 residues. CDR1 is SGHTA and CDR2 is FQGNSA in the germline V gene. The V and J ends lost 2 bases and 8 bases, in that order; junction bases with no gene match: 10. CDR3: CASSLRDRPAVEKLFF. Written as DNA, the CDR3 is TGTGCCAGCAGCTTAAGGGACAGGCCGGCGGTAGAAAAACTGTTTTTT. The variable domain in full, completed from reference TRBV7-2 and TRBJ1-4, reads GAGVSQSPSNKVTEKGKDVELRCDPISGHTALYWYRQSLGQGLEFLIYFQGNSAPDKSGLPSDRFSAERTGGSVSTLTIQRTQQEDSAVYLCASSLRDRPAVEKLFFGSGTQLSVL.

The chain recombines TRBV5-1 with TRBJ2-7; D is possibly TRBD1 (6 bases). The CDR3 runs 15 residues. Germline V gives CDR1 SGHRS, CDR2 YFSETQ. The ends were cut back, 1 base at V and 3 bases at J, with 14 bases in the middle. The DNA for the CDR3 is TGCGCCAGCAGCTTGACCGGGACACGGAACTACGAGCAGTACTTC. This sequence encodes CASSLTGTRNYEQYF. Supplemented by reference TRBV5-1 and TRBJ2-7, the full variable domain reads KAGVTQTPRYLIKTRGQQVTLSCSPISGHRSVSWYQQTPGQGLQFLFEYFSETQRNKGNFPGRFSGRQFSNSRSEMNVSTLELGDSALYLCASSLTGTRNYEQYFGPGTRLTVT.

This chain joins TRBV4-2 and TRBJ2-7, with D maybe TRBD2 (6 bases). The CDR3 has 15 residues. Germline V gives CDR1 LGHNA, CDR2 YNFKEQ. V shed 0 bases and J shed 2 bases, with 11 bases lying between them. The CDR3 loop is CASSQEGLTAYEQYF. For the CDR3, the DNA is TGTGCCAGCAGCCAAGAGGGACTGACCGCCTACGAGCAGTACTTC.

This clonotype was seen a few times. The chain combines TRBV9 with TRBJ1-6, with D perhaps TRBD1 (5 bases). V was shortened by 3 bases and J by 6 bases, with 10 bases between the two germline ends. The CDR3 contains 14 residues. The germline V gene has CDR1 SGDLS and CDR2 YYNGEE. This chain's CDR3 is CASSERTLNSPLHF. The CDR3 coding sequence is TGTGCCAGCAGCGAACGGACACTTAATTCACCCCTCCACTTT.

CDR3 residues: CASSAGQVQETQYF. The CDR3 DNA is TGTGCCAGCAGTGCTGGACAGGTTCAAGAGACCCAGTACTTC. The chain combines TRBV12-3 or TRBV12-4 with TRBJ2-5; 7 bases line up with TRBD1. The V gene end was trimmed by 5 bases and the J gene end by 2 bases; junction bases not matched to a gene: 5. CDR3 size: 14 residues.

This clonotype was observed a few times. This sequence joins TRBV10-3 and TRBJ2-1, with 12 bases matching TRBD2. The CDR3 is 17 amino acids. Germline lookup yields CDR1 ENHRY and CDR2 SYGVKD. The J segment lost 4 bases and the V segment lost 5 bases, leaving 9 bases of the junction unmatched. DNA for the CDR3: TGTGCCATCAGTACATCTAGCGGGAGGGGTCAATACAATGAGCAGTTCTTC. It codes for CAISTSSGRGQYNEQFF.

CDR3 loop: CASSSTGRTGYTF. The CDR3 DNA sequence: TGTGCCAGCAGTTCGACAGGGAGAACCGGCTACACCTTC. The gene calls are TRBV12-3 or TRBV12-4 and TRBJ1-2; TRBD1 aligns across 7 bases. Trimming cost V 4 bases and J 8 bases; bases outside gene matches: 7. The CDR3 extends over 13 amino acids.

The V gene is TRBV6-6, the J gene TRBJ2-1; D is unclear. The CDR3 totals 15 residues. Germline values: CDR1 MNHNY, CDR2 SVGAGI (reference sequence). The V and J ends lost 0 bases and 5 bases respectively, with 11 bases between them. In nucleotides, the CDR3 is TGTGCCAGCAGTTACTCCGGTGGGTTAAACAATGAGCAGTTCTTC. It is translated as CASSYSGGLNNEQFF.

The chain uses TRBV25-1 and TRBJ2-3, with D hard to call. CDR1 is MGHDK, CDR2 SYGVNS, per germline. Deletions cut 1 base from V and 2 bases from J, with 4 bases between. The CDR3 has 13 residues. CDR3 residues: CASSESATDTQYF. Written as DNA, the CDR3 is TGTGCCAGCAGTGAATCGGCCACAGATACGCAGTATTTT.

The chain is built from TRBV15 and TRBJ2-1; D not certain. The CDR3 runs to 12 residues. CDR1 is LNHNV and CDR2 is YYDKDF in the germline V gene (reference sequence). V lost 4 bases to trimming and J lost 4 bases, with 5 bases between them. CDR3 in amino acids: CATSNGYNEQFF. The CDR3 region has the DNA TGTGCCACCAGCAACGGATACAATGAGCAGTTCTTC.

This clonotype was seen more than once but under ten times. V and J are TRBV9 and TRBJ2-5; D not certain. The CDR3 totals 13 residues. Trimming stripped 4 bases from V and 0 bases from J, with 7 bases between. CDR1 SGDLS and CDR2 YYNGEE come from the germline V gene. The CDR3 is CASSPPYQETQYF. For the CDR3, the DNA is TGTGCCAGCAGCCCACCGTACCAAGAGACCCAGTACTTC.

CDR3 in amino acids: CASSLAVLAGGLSYEQYF. CDR3 in DNA: TGTGCCAGCAGCTTAGCGGTACTAGCGGGGGGGCTTTCCTACGAGCAGTACTTC. The chain combines TRBV7-2 with TRBJ2-7; TRBD2 matches at 13 bases. Unmatched junction bases numbered 6, after V lost 0 bases and J lost 1 base. This CDR3 is built from 18 residues. Per germline, CDR1 SGHTA and CDR2 FQGNSA.

The chain combines TRBV12-3 or TRBV12-4 with TRBJ2-4; D possibly corresponds to TRBD1 (6 bases). The end of the DNA aligns better with TRBJ2-7, so the J call may be wrong. The CDR3 runs to 15 residues. CDR3 residues: CASSTQGTPPYEQYF. CDR3 sequence (DNA): TGTGCCAGCAGCACACAGGGAACACCCCCTTACGAGCAGTACTTC.

The V and J genes are TRBV20-1 and TRBJ2-3; TRBD2 matches 13 bases. In germline, CDR1 is DFQATT, CDR2 SNEGSKA (reference sequence). Germline trimming cut 5 bases from V and 6 bases from J; bases unmatched to any gene: 14. The CDR3 totals 17 residues. CDR3 residues: CSASPGLAGSGGDTQYF. CDR3 DNA: TGCAGTGCTTCTCCGGGACTAGCGGGATCAGGAGGGGATACGCAGTATTTT.